Below, 2 T cell receptor beta chains from the same sample are listed, as sequenced in a study of blood T cell repertoires in COVID-19. The data were produced by immunoSEQ multiplex PCR, yet TCRdb's version contains in-frame clones alone and is incomplete. The table shows 150,000 to 200,000 clones, with roughly 85% occurring only once. Sequencing input: peripheral blood. These receptors all come from a man aged 60 to 69 with acute or convalescent COVID-19.

Only one count was recorded for this clone. The rearrangement links TRBV20-1 to TRBJ1-4, with D uncertain. Germline-derived CDR1 and CDR2 are DFQATT and SNEGSKA (reference sequence). The CDR3 covers 11 residues. V was shortened by 6 bases and J by 16 bases, with 18 bases between the two germline ends. The CDR3 loop reads CSALTLTREFF. The DNA for the CDR3 is TGCAGTGCCCTTACGTTAACCCGGGAGTTTTTT.

V gene TRBV28 combines with J gene TRBJ1-5; D unclear. Trimming took 6 bases from V and 0 from J, leaving 15 bases between them. Germline CDR1 MDHEN, CDR2 SYDVKM. CDR3 length equals 16 residues. CDR3 protein: CASSAPLSHSNQPQHF. CDR3 coding DNA: TGTGCCAGCAGCGCCCCCCTAAGTCATAGCAATCAGCCCCAGCATTTT.